This T cell receptor beta chain emerged from a study of tissue T cells after allogeneic stem cell transplantation. Indicated time point: mouse harvest day 7 after allogeneic transplant. Tail vein injection delivered 10^7 T-cell-depleted bone marrow cells and 10^6 splenic CD5+ T cells. This mouse GVHD model was MHC-mismatched B6 to BALB/c, profiled day 7 or 14. About this clone: Its specificity is unknown. Gene names refer to mouse genes. The read ends 1 residue before the CDR3 terminus; that terminus is restored from the germline J gene.

Measured with immunoSEQ multiplex PCR; TCRdb has only the in-frame clones, and not every one. The profile shows several thousand clones, roughly 50% of them singletons. Findings and limits, study-wide: The study did not identify alloreactive or antigen-specific tissue TCRs, and some clones might be persisting host cells. Across patients, clones rarely overlapped, yet motif clusters were shared tissue-specifically. Blood and spleen captured only part of the tissue TCR repertoire.

The germline V gene encodes CDR1 SGHND and CDR2 FRSKSL. This CDR3 has 14 amino acids. Unmatched junction bases numbered 2, after V lost 3 bases and J lost 2 bases. V usage is TRBV15 and J usage is TRBJ2-7; 9 positions agree with TRBD2. This clonotype was sampled from a female BALB/c mouse given C57BL/6 T cells with graft-versus-host disease after an allogeneic hematopoietic cell transplant. Material for sequencing was lymph node tissue. CDR3 amino acids: CASSFGGAPYEQYF. The covered CDR3 bases are TGTGCCAGCAGTTTTGGGGGGGCCCCCTATGAACAGTAC.